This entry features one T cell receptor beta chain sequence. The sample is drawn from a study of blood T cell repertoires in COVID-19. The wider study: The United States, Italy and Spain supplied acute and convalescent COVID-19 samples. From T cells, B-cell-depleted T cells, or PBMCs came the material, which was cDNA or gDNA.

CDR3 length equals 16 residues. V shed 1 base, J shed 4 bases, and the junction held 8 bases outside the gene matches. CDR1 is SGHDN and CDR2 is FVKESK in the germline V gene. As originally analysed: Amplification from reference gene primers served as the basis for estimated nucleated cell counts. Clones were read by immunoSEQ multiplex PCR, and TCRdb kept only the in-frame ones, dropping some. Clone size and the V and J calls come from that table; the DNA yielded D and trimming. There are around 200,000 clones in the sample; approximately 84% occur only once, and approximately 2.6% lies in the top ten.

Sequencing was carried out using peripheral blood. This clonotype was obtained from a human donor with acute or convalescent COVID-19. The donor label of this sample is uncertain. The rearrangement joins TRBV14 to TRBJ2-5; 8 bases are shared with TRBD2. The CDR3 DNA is TGTGCCAGCAGCCAAGTGGCTAACGGGAGGGGAGAGACCCAGTACTTC. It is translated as CASSQVANGRGETQYF.